Listed here are 24 T cell receptor beta chains from one sample, sequenced in a study of molecular identifiers for immune sequencing clone quantification. TCRdb passed the PCR reads through MiXCR, listing each CDR3 protein once. The table shows some 320,000 distinct CDR3 sequences, with roughly 24% occurring only once. The sequenced sample was naive CD8+ T cells from blood, with Jurkat cell RNA spiked in. The subset was: FACS-sorted CD8+CD4-CCR7+CD45RA+ naive T cells. The receptors here all came from a human donor in good health. Some libraries in this study had Jurkat cell RNA spiked in.

In its sample, this clonotype was seen many times. CDR3 sequence (DNA): TGTGCCAGCAGCCAGAGTAGCTCCTACGAGCAGTACTTC. It is translated as CASSQSSSYEQYF. The V call is TRBV3-1, the J call TRBJ2-7; D not resolved. V was shortened by 3 bases and J by 0 bases, with 6 bases between the two germline ends. The V gene's germline CDR1 is LGHDT and CDR2 YNNKEL (reference sequence). This CDR3 is 13 amino acids long.

The gene calls are TRBV19 and TRBJ2-7; perhaps TRBD1 as D (5 bases). The CDR3 consists of 16 residues. Germline CDR1 LNHDA, CDR2 SQIVND (reference sequence). V lost 3 bases and J lost 3, with 18 bases in between. The DNA for the CDR3 is TGTGCCAGTAGTATTTCTCCTAGATCCAGGGTCTACGAGCAGTACTTC. This codes for CASSISPRSRVYEQYF.

This clonotype was seen a few times. A read error may produce the germline difference seen at one junction end. The chain has TRBV29-1 and TRBJ2-3, with D perhaps given as TRBD1 or TRBD2 (6 bases each). This CDR3 contains 16 residues. Per germline, CDR1 SQVTM and CDR2 ANQGSEA. The CDR3 spells CSIERGLVMPTDTQYF. The CDR3 nucleotides read TGCAGCATTGAACGGGGGCTAGTCATGCCCACAGATACGCAGTATTTT.

Details on this clonotype: One end of the junction fails to match germline, which may point to a read error. The chain couples TRBV20-1 to TRBJ2-2; TRBD1 agrees at 8 bases. Germline CDR1 DFQATT, CDR2 SNEGSKA (reference sequence). The CDR3 loop spans 13 amino acids. Written as DNA, the CDR3 is TGCAGTGCTAGGACAGGGGTTGGCGGGGAGCGGTTTTTT. Its protein product is CSARTGVGGERFF.

Concerning this clonotype: This may stem from a read error, because a much larger clone lies one nucleotide away. The chain employs TRBV12-3 or TRBV12-4 and TRBJ1-2; tentative D call: TRBD1 (5 bases). Trimming pared 5 bases from V and 5 bases from J, leaving 18 bases between. This CDR3 spans 15 amino acids. The CDR3 loop is CASSARDALSYGYTF. The CDR3 DNA reads TGTGCCAGCAGTGCCCGGGACGCTCTCTCGTATGGCTACACCTTC.

Concerning this clonotype itself: The junction does not match germline at one end; this may be a read error. V gene TRBV6-1 combines with J gene TRBJ1-2, with TRBD1 as a possible D gene (6 bases). Germline-derived CDR1 and CDR2 are MNHNS and SASEGT. The length of the CDR3 is 15 residues. CDR3 sequence: CASSEWDIANCGYTF. CDR3 DNA sequence: TGTGCCAGCAGTGAATGGGACATAGCTAACTGTGGCTACACCTTC.

On this clonotype itself: A much larger clonotype is one base distant, so this may be a read error. This chain connects TRBV29-1 to TRBJ1-2, with 8 bases matching TRBD1. Trimming at V came to 7 bases and at J to 8 bases, leaving 6 bases not matched to a gene. In germline, CDR1 is SQVTM, CDR2 ANQGSEA. The CDR3 spans 11 residues. Here the CDR3 DNA reads TGCAGCGCCAGGACAGGGCCCGGCTACACCTTC. It is translated as CSARTGPGYTF.

CDR3 protein: CASSQGPGSTIEKLFF. For the CDR3, the DNA is TGTGCCAGCAGCCAAGGTCCAGGGTCTACGATCGAAAAACTGTTTTTT. This rearrangement joins TRBV3-1 to TRBJ1-4; TRBD1 is a possible D gene (5 bases). In germline, CDR1 is LGHDT, CDR2 YNNKEL (reference sequence). The CDR3 consists of 16 residues. V dropped 1 base and J dropped 8 bases, with 17 bases sitting between them.

This clonotype appeared a few times. The chain uses TRBV19 and TRBJ2-3; D is ambiguous. CDR1 LNHDA and CDR2 SQIVND come from the germline V gene (reference sequence). The CDR3 runs 17 residues. V shed 1 base and J shed 4 bases, with 18 bases lying between them. The CDR3 sequence: CASSIGQVIYRADTQYF. CDR3 DNA: TGTGCCAGTAGTATAGGGCAGGTCATATATCGGGCAGATACGCAGTATTTT.

On this clonotype itself: A read error may be the cause here, since a much bigger clone is one base away. No conserved phenylalanine or tryptophan is present at the end of the CDR3, so a read error is the likely explanation. This chain joins TRBV4-1 and TRBJ2-5; D might be TRBD1 (6 bases). The germline V gene encodes CDR1 MGHRA and CDR2 YSYEKL. There are 17 residues in the CDR3. The V gene lost 4 bases and the J gene lost 2 bases, with 20 bases spanning the gap. The DNA for the CDR3 is TGCGCCAGCAGCCGATCGACAGGCCCTAATCGACAAGAGACCCAGTACATC. Amino acid sequence: CASSRSTGPNRQETQYI.

In the case of this clonotype: The CDR3 does not end in the conserved phenylalanine or tryptophan, so this is likely a read error. This chain links TRBV6-5 with TRBJ2-1; 11 bases agree with TRBD2. With V trimmed by 5 bases and J by 9 bases, 3 bases remained unmatched. Germline CDR1 is MNHEY and CDR2 is SVGAGI. The CDR3 spans 13 residues. The CDR3 sequence: CASSSLAGGEQFS. The CDR3 region has the DNA TGTGCCAGCAGTAGTCTAGCGGGAGGTGAGCAGTTCTCC.

This clonotype was counted many times. The chain has TRBV12-3 or TRBV12-4 and TRBJ2-1, with 8 bases identical to TRBD2. The CDR3 totals 15 residues. The trim removed 1 base at V and 6 bases at J, leaving 5 bases unmatched. CDR3 in DNA: TGTGCCAGCAGTTTAGGACTAGCGCAGAGCAATGAGCAGTTCTTC. This codes for CASSLGLAQSNEQFF.

Note on this clonotype: A much larger clone lies a single base off, so this may be a read error. This chain connects TRBV29-1 to TRBJ2-3; 7 bases fit TRBD2. Per germline, CDR1 SQVTM and CDR2 ANQGSEA. There are 13 residues in the CDR3. The DNA for the CDR3 is TGCAGCGTCGAAGCGGGGCCTGCAGATACGCAGTATTTT. Protein product: CSVEAGPADTQYF.

The chain links TRBV21-1 to TRBJ2-3; the table's D call TRBD2 went unverified against the DNA. TRBV21-1 is assigned pseudogene status. There are 17 residues in the CDR3. CDR3 in amino acids: CASSKDTSGGAADTQYF. In DNA, the CDR3 is TGTGCCAGCAGCAAAGATACTAGCGGGGGGGCCGCAGATACGCAGTATTTT.

On this clonotype itself: The CDR3 end shows no conserved phenylalanine or tryptophan, and so a read error is likely. The rearrangement links TRBV4-3 to TRBJ1-1, with D perhaps TRBD1 (5 bases). The V gene lost 5 bases and the J gene lost 0 bases, with 13 bases spanning the gap. Per the germline V gene, CDR1 is LGHNA and CDR2 is YSLEER. The CDR3 is 15 amino acids. CDR3 bases: TGCGCCAGCAGCGGAGAGGGACCGATGAACACTGAAGCTTTCGTT. Amino acid sequence: CASSGEGPMNTEAFV.

This clonotype was detected ten times or more. The chain couples TRBV9 to TRBJ2-7; unclear D gene. Germline values: CDR1 SGDLS, CDR2 YYNGEE. Trimming took off 4 bases at V and 4 bases at J, with 15 bases between the two ends. The CDR3 totals 14 residues. In DNA, the CDR3 is TGTGCCAGCAGCCCGTTTGGGGAAAGTTACGAGCAGTACTTC. As protein: CASSPFGESYEQYF.

Concerning this clonotype: This sequence may be a read error, since a much larger clone differs from it by one base. The chain employs TRBV7-9 and TRBJ2-7, with 14 bases identical to TRBD2. The CDR3 spans 15 residues. J gave up 0 bases and V 7 bases, and 2 bases lay outside the gene matches. Germline lookup yields CDR1 SEHNR and CDR2 FQNEAQ (reference sequence). The DNA of the CDR3 is TGTGCCAGCATCGGGACTAGCGGGAGCTCCTACGAGCAGTACTTC. It specifies CASIGTSGSSYEQYF.

Comment on this clonotype: A much larger clone sits a single nucleotide away, making a read error possible. As the CDR3 is not closed by the conserved phenylalanine or tryptophan, this likely results from a read error. The chain carries TRBV5-1 and TRBJ2-7; D possibly corresponds to TRBD1 (5 bases). V was cut by 0 bases and J by 6 bases, with 13 bases left in between. The germline V gene has CDR1 SGHRS and CDR2 YFSETQ. The CDR3 loop spans 14 amino acids. This CDR3 is CASSLDTGFGEQYL. DNA for the CDR3: TGCGCCAGCAGCTTGGATACAGGATTTGGCGAGCAGTACCTC.

This clonotype was seen many times. The V call is TRBV19, the J call TRBJ2-5; 11 nucleotides agree with TRBD2. The CDR3 is 15 amino acids. The germline V gene has CDR1 LNHDA and CDR2 SQIVND (reference sequence). V shed 1 base, J shed 6 bases, and the junction held 4 bases outside the gene matches. CDR3 residues: CASSIGTSGSQTQYF. CDR3 nucleotides: TGTGCCAGTAGTATAGGAACTAGCGGGAGTCAGACCCAGTACTTC.

This clonotype was recorded at least ten times. This chain uses TRBV13 with TRBJ2-3, with 7 bases aligning to TRBD2. Germline V gene lookup returns CDR1 PRHDT and CDR2 FYEKMQ (reference sequence). J gave up 3 bases and V 3 bases, and 6 bases lay outside the gene matches. The CDR3 consists of 15 residues. CDR3 bases: TGTGCCAGCAGCTTTTCTGCGGGAGAGACAGATACGCAGTATTTT. Translated: CASSFSAGETDTQYF.

This clonotype was seen more than once but under ten times. The rearrangement links TRBV11-2 to TRBJ2-7, with no clear D. CDR3 length: 13 amino acids. V was clipped by 5 bases and J by 6 bases, with 14 bases between them. CDR1 SGHAT and CDR2 FQNNGV come from the germline V gene. The CDR3 loop is CASSLTVLREQYF. The CDR3 DNA reads as TGTGCCAGCAGCCTGACGGTGTTGCGCGAGCAGTACTTC.

The chain carries TRBV6-5 and TRBJ2-7; 7 nucleotides agree with TRBD2. This CDR3 region has 14 residues. CDR1 is MNHEY and CDR2 is SVGAGI in the germline V gene. The V gene end was trimmed by 5 bases and the J gene end by 3 bases; junction bases not matched to a gene: 7. The DNA for the CDR3 is TGTGCCAGCAGTACTAGGACTAGTGTCTACGAGCAGTACTTC. Its protein is CASSTRTSVYEQYF.

This clonotype was recorded many times. CDR3 sequence: CASSVTGYQETQYF. DNA for the CDR3: TGTGCCAGCAGCGTAACAGGGTACCAAGAGACCCAGTACTTC. The genes are TRBV13 and TRBJ2-5; possibly TRBD1 for D (6 bases). Trimming left V 5 bases short and J 0 bases short, with 10 bases between. Germline CDR1 reads PRHDT; CDR2 reads FYEKMQ (reference sequence). CDR3 size: 14 residues.

This clonotype was seen a handful of times. An end of the junction does not agree with germline; a read error may underlie this. The CDR3 coding sequence is TGTGCCAGTAGTATCGCGGTGGCGGGGGCCTACAATGAGCTGTTCTTC. Amino acid sequence: CASSIAVAGAYNELFF. The rearrangement links TRBV19 to TRBJ2-1, with a tentative D call TRBD2 (7 bases). This CDR3 has 16 residues. From germline, CDR1 is LNHDA and CDR2 SQIVND (reference sequence).